This TCR beta chain comes out of a study of shared clonotypes between healthy human individuals. The study's findings and limits: Generation probability values for non-shared clonotypes were lower than those for clonotypes shared by all four donors.

Concerning this clone itself: Its antigen is currently unknown.

V was clipped by 5 bases and J by 5 bases; unmatched bases: 5. This CDR3 is built from 15 residues. Germline CDR1 SGHAT, CDR2 FQNNGV. Running of the assay took place at deep level. Sorted-subset replicate PCR reactions were performed with around 200 ng DNA, corresponding to roughly 31,000 T cell genomes. Sequencing was performed with immunoSEQ multiplex PCR; in TCRdb, only in-frame clones are kept and a portion is missing. In the table there are roughly 2.2 million clones, just over 90% of which are singletons. This chain joins TRBV11-2 and TRBJ2-2; 10 bases map to TRBD1. The sample taken for sequencing was naive CD4+ T cells from PBMCs. Subset denoted: CD45RA+ positively selected. The receptor was isolated from a man aged 18 to 30 in good health. Some clones in this sample may be carry-over from other donors' samples. In DNA form, the CDR3 reads TGTGCCAGCAGCGCCCGGGACAGGGGTACCGGGGAGCTGTTTTTT. It translates to CASSARDRGTGELFF.